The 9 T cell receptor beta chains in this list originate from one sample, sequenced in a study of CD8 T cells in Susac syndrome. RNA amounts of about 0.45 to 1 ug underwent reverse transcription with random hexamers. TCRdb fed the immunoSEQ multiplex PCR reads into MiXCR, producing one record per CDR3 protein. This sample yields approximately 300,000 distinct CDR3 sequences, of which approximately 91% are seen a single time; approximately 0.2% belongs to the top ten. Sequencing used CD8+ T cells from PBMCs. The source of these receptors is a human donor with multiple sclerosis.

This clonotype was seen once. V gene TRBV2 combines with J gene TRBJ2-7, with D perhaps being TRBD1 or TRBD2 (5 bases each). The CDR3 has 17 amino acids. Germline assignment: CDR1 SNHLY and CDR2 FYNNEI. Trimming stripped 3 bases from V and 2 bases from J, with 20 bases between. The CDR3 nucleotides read TGTGCCAGCAGTGAGGGTCTTGAGGGACCCCGGACCTACGAGCAGTACTTC. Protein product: CASSEGLEGPRTYEQYF.

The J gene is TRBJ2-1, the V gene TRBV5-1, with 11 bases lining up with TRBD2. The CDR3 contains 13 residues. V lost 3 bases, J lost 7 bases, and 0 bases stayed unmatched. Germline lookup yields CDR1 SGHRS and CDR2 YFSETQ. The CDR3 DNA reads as TGCGCCAGCAGCTGGACTAGCGGGAATGAGCAGTTCTTC. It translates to CASSWTSGNEQFF.

The chain's CDR3 is CSASSTGGYGEQYF. For the CDR3, the DNA is TGCAGCGCCTCCTCGACAGGGGGCTATGGCGAGCAGTACTTC. V and J are TRBV29-1 and TRBJ2-7, with 10 bases lining up with TRBD1. V shed 7 bases and J 6 bases; nucleotides not matched to a gene: 12. In germline, CDR1 is SQVTM, CDR2 ANQGSEA. The CDR3 loop spans 14 amino acids.

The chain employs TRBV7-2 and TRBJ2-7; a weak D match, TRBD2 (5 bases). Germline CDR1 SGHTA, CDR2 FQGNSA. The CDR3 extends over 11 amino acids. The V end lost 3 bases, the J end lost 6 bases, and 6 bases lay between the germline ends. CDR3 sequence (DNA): TGTGCCAGCAGCTTTAGCGTCGAGCAGTACTTC. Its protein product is CASSFSVEQYF.

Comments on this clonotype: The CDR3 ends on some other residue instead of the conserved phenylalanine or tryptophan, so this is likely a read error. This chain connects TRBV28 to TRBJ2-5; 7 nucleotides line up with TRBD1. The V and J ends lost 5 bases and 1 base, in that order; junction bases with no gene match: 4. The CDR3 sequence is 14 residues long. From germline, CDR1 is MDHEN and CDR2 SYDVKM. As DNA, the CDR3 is TGTGCCAGCAGTCCGCACAGGGGCCAAGAGACCCAGTACCTC. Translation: CASSPHRGQETQYL.

The CDR3 is CASSDQGVNQPQHF. The CDR3 nucleotides are TGTGCCAGCAGTGACCAGGGGGTCAATCAGCCCCAGCATTTT. J is TRBJ1-5 and V is TRBV27; 7 nucleotides line up with TRBD1. The CDR3 sequence is 14 residues long. CDR1 and CDR2 (germline): MNHEY, SMNVEV (reference sequence). V trimming: 5 bases; J trimming: 3 bases; junction bases outside the gene matches: 4.

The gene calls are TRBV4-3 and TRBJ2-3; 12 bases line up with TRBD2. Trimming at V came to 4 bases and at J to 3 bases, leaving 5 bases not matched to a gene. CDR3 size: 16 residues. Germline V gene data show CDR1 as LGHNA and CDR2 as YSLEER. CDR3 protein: CASSRRLAGDTDTQYF. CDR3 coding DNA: TGCGCCAGCAGCCGCCGACTAGCGGGAGATACAGATACGCAGTATTTT.

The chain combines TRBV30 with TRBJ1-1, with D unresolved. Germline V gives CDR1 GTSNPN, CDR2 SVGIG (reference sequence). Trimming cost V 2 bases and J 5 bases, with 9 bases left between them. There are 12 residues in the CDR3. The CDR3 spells CAWSTTGTEAFF. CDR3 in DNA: TGTGCCTGGAGTACTACGGGAACTGAAGCTTTCTTT.

The CDR3 region has the DNA TGCGCCAGCAGCCAAGGGGCAGGGAGTATGCAGTACTTC. It translates to CASSQGAGSMQYF. V is TRBV4-1 and J is TRBJ2-7; tentatively, D is TRBD1 or TRBD2 (5 bases each). The CDR3 runs 13 residues. Trimming shortened V by 1 base and J by 9 bases, and 13 bases separated the two germline ends. Per the germline V gene, CDR1 is MGHRA and CDR2 is YSYEKL.